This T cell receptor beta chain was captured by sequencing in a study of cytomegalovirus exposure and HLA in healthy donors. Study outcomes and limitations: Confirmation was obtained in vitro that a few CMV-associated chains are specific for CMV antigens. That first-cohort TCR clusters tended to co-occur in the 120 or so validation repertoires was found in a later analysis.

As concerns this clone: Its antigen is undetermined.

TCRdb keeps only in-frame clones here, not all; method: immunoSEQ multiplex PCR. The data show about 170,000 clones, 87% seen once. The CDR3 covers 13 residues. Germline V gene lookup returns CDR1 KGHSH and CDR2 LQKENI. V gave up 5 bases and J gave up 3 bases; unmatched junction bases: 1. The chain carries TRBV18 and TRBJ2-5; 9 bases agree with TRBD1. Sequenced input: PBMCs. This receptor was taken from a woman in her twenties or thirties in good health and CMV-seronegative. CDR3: CASSRDREETQYF. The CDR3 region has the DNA TGTGCCAGCTCAAGGGACAGGGAAGAGACCCAGTACTTC.